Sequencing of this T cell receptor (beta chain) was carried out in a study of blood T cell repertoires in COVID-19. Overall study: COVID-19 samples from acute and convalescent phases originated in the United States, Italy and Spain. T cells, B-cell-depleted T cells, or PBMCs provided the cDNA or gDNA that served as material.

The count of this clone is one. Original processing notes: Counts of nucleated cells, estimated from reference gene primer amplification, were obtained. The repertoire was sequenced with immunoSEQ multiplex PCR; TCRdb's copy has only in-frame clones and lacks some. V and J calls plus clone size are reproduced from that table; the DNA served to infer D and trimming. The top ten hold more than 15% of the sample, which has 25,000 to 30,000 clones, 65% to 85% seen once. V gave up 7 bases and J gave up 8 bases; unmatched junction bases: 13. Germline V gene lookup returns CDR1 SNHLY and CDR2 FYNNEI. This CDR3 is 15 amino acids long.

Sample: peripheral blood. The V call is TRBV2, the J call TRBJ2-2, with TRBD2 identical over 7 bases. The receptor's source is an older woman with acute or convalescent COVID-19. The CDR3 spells CASTATGAGRGELFF. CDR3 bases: TGTGCCAGCACTGCCACTGGAGCGGGGCGTGGGGAGCTGTTTTTT.